These T cell receptor beta chains were read from a single sample in a study of shared clonotypes between healthy human individuals. Assay: immunoSEQ multiplex PCR; the TCRdb copy retains only in-frame clones and omits some. The data hold around 940,000 clones, with over 60% observed a single time. The sequencing sample was made of memory CD4+ T cells sorted from blood. These receptors were taken from a man in his late teens or twenties in good health. Each CDR3 is given with its conserved first and last residue. Each record gives: V gene, D gene, J gene, clone size, CDR3 length, CDR3 protein, CDR3 DNA. A D gene is named only where the DNA matches it firmly. Expanded clones get a size class; other rows say once, few or many, or leave the size out.

V gene: TRBV14; D gene: TRBD2; J gene: TRBJ2-5; clone size: .; CDR3 length: 14; CDR3 protein: CASSLRTRLETQYF; CDR3 DNA: TGTGCCAGCAGCCTCAGGACTAGGTTGGAGACCCAGTACTTC
V gene: TRBV6-5; D gene: .; J gene: TRBJ1-4; clone size: few; CDR3 length: 13; CDR3 protein: CASSYGGQEKLFF; CDR3 DNA: TGTGCCAGCAGTTACGGGGGTCAGGAAAAACTGTTTTTT
V gene: TRBV5-4; D gene: .; J gene: TRBJ2-1; clone size: .; CDR3 length: 15; CDR3 protein: CASSLQGSAYNEQFF; CDR3 DNA: TGTGCCAGCAGCTTACAGGGTTCGGCCTACAATGAGCAGTTCTTC
V gene: TRBV5-4; D gene: .; J gene: TRBJ1-6; clone size: .; CDR3 length: 15; CDR3 protein: CASSSQTLTDSPLHF; CDR3 DNA: TGTGCCAGCAGCTCGCAGACATTGACGGATTCACCCCTCCACTTT
V gene: TRBV11-2; D gene: .; J gene: TRBJ2-7; clone size: once; CDR3 length: 15; CDR3 protein: CASSDGRIPSYEQYF; CDR3 DNA: TGTGCCAGCAGCGACGGACGGATTCCCTCCTACGAGCAGTACTTC
V gene: TRBV7-2; D gene: .; J gene: TRBJ2-5; clone size: .; CDR3 length: 12; CDR3 protein: CASSLRLETQYF; CDR3 DNA: TGTGCCAGCAGCTTAAGGCTGGAGACCCAGTACTTC
V gene: TRBV30; D gene: .; J gene: TRBJ2-5; clone size: .; CDR3 length: 12; CDR3 protein: CAWTGKLETQYF; CDR3 DNA: TGTGCCTGGACAGGGAAGTTAGAGACCCAGTACTTC
V gene: TRBV18; D gene: .; J gene: TRBJ2-7; clone size: .; CDR3 length: 15; CDR3 protein: CASSPLGDTVYEQYF; CDR3 DNA: TGTGCCAGCTCACCACTAGGGGACACTGTCTACGAGCAGTACTTC
V gene: TRBV27; D gene: .; J gene: TRBJ1-1; clone size: .; CDR3 length: 13; CDR3 protein: CASRLTGGTEAFF; CDR3 DNA: TGTGCCAGCAGACTAACAGGCGGTACTGAAGCTTTCTTT
V gene: TRBV29-1; D gene: .; J gene: TRBJ1-3; clone size: .; CDR3 length: 12; CDR3 protein: CSVEDGGNTIYF; CDR3 DNA: TGCAGCGTAGAGGACGGGGGAAACACCATATATTTT
V gene: TRBV10-3; D gene: .; J gene: TRBJ2-1; clone size: .; CDR3 length: 16; CDR3 protein: CAISESGGISYNEQFF; CDR3 DNA: TGTGCCATCAGTGAGTCGGGCGGGATAAGTTACAATGAGCAGTTCTTC
V gene: TRBV29-1; D gene: .; J gene: TRBJ2-7; clone size: .; CDR3 length: 12; CDR3 protein: CSVGDGTYEQYF; CDR3 DNA: TGCAGCGTGGGGGACGGGACCTACGAGCAGTACTTC
V gene: TRBV18; D gene: .; J gene: TRBJ2-3; clone size: once; CDR3 length: 13; CDR3 protein: CASSPPTRDTQYF; CDR3 DNA: TGTGCCAGCTCACCACCTACGAGGGATACGCAGTATTTT
V gene: TRBV4-2; D gene: .; J gene: TRBJ2-1; clone size: .; CDR3 length: 15; CDR3 protein: CASSQDETDYNEQFF; CDR3 DNA: TGTGCCAGCAGCCAAGATGAGACTGACTACAATGAGCAGTTCTTC
V gene: TRBV27; D gene: TRBD1; J gene: TRBJ1-6; clone size: .; CDR3 length: 13; CDR3 protein: CASRGQGVSPLHF; CDR3 DNA: TGTGCCAGCAGGGGACAGGGGGTTTCACCCCTCCACTTT
V gene: TRBV5-5; D gene: TRBD2; J gene: TRBJ2-1; clone size: .; CDR3 length: 16; CDR3 protein: CASSLDPSGSGNEQFF; CDR3 DNA: TGTGCCAGCAGCTTGGATCCTAGCGGGAGTGGCAATGAGCAGTTCTTC
V gene: TRBV27; D gene: .; J gene: TRBJ2-7; clone size: .; CDR3 length: 11; CDR3 protein: CASSPDSEQYF; CDR3 DNA: TGTGCCAGCAGCCCGGATTCCGAGCAGTACTTC
V gene: TRBV27; D gene: TRBD2; J gene: TRBJ2-3; clone size: .; CDR3 length: 14; CDR3 protein: CASSLQREAGTQYF; CDR3 DNA: TGTGCCAGCAGTTTGCAGCGGGAGGCCGGGACGCAGTATTTT
V gene: TRBV5-1; D gene: .; J gene: TRBJ1-2; clone size: few; CDR3 length: 13; CDR3 protein: CASSLDSSGGYTF; CDR3 DNA: TGCGCCAGCAGCTTGGACAGTTCGGGTGGCTACACCTTC
V gene: TRBV19; D gene: .; J gene: TRBJ2-3; clone size: .; CDR3 length: 15; CDR3 protein: CASSLSTGRADTQYF; CDR3 DNA: TGTGCCAGTAGTTTATCGACAGGGAGGGCAGATACGCAGTATTTT
V gene: TRBV4-3; D gene: TRBD1; J gene: TRBJ2-4; clone size: .; CDR3 length: 19; CDR3 protein: CASSQRGPQGAPAKNIQYF; CDR3 DNA: TGCGCCAGCAGCCAAAGGGGCCCACAGGGGGCGCCGGCCAAAAACATTCAGTACTTC
V gene: TRBV19; D gene: TRBD1; J gene: TRBJ1-1; clone size: .; CDR3 length: 18; CDR3 protein: CASSTPRTGGIGNTEAFF; CDR3 DNA: TGTGCCAGTAGTACCCCGCGGACAGGGGGTATAGGGAACACTGAAGCTTTCTTT
V gene: TRBV5-1; D gene: TRBD2; J gene: TRBJ2-3; clone size: once; CDR3 length: 15; CDR3 protein: CASSLAGGDTDTQYF; CDR3 DNA: TGCGCCAGCAGTCTAGCGGGAGGGGACACAGATACGCAGTATTTT
V gene: TRBV30; D gene: TRBD1; J gene: TRBJ1-2; clone size: few; CDR3 length: 14; CDR3 protein: CAWSAGTASYGYTF; CDR3 DNA: TGTGCCTGGAGTGCCGGGACAGCAAGCTATGGCTACACCTTC
V gene: TRBV2; D gene: .; J gene: TRBJ2-1; clone size: .; CDR3 length: 14; CDR3 protein: CASSEAIRTDEQFF; CDR3 DNA: TGTGCCAGCAGTGAAGCTATCCGTACGGATGAGCAGTTCTTC
V gene: TRBV6-5; D gene: TRBD2; J gene: TRBJ2-7; clone size: .; CDR3 length: 14; CDR3 protein: CASSYFSGSREQYF; CDR3 DNA: TGTGCCAGCAGTTACTTTAGCGGGAGTCGCGAGCAGTACTTC
V gene: TRBV18; D gene: TRBD2; J gene: TRBJ2-7; clone size: .; CDR3 length: 14; CDR3 protein: CASSPSGSSYEQYF; CDR3 DNA: TGTGCCAGCTCCCCTAGCGGGAGTAGTTACGAGCAGTACTTC
V gene: TRBV5-1; D gene: TRBD1; J gene: TRBJ1-6; clone size: .; CDR3 length: 15; CDR3 protein: CASSPTQGYNSPLHF; CDR3 DNA: TGCGCCAGCAGCCCGACACAGGGGTATAATTCACCCCTCCACTTT
V gene: TRBV6-5; D gene: TRBD1; J gene: TRBJ2-7; clone size: .; CDR3 length: 15; CDR3 protein: CASSARGTGAGEQYF; CDR3 DNA: TGTGCCAGCAGTGCGAGGGGGACAGGGGCTGGCGAGCAGTACTTC
V gene: TRBV4-1; D gene: TRBD2; J gene: TRBJ2-1; clone size: .; CDR3 length: 19; CDR3 protein: CASSQAFLAGRSGDNEQFF; CDR3 DNA: TGCGCCAGCAGCCAAGCATTCCTAGCGGGACGTAGCGGGGACAATGAGCAGTTCTTC
V gene: TRBV5-6; D gene: .; J gene: TRBJ2-3; clone size: .; CDR3 length: 16; CDR3 protein: CASSSPSSSRPDTQYF; CDR3 DNA: TGTGCCAGCAGCTCCCCCTCTAGCTCACGACCAGATACGCAGTATTTT